The entry below describes one TCR beta chain. TCRdb's table, derived via immunoSEQ multiplex PCR, lists solely in-frame clones and lacks some. The sample contains 70,000 to 95,000 clones, 90% to 95% of which appear only once. The sample comes from a study of T cell changes during pregnancy in multiple sclerosis. The ends were cut back, 2 bases at V and 4 bases at J, with 17 bases in the middle. Germline V lookup: CDR1 MNHNS, CDR2 SASEGT. The CDR3 totals 16 residues. The receptor was isolated from a female donor with multiple sclerosis, enrolled in a pregnancy study. This rearrangement joins TRBV6-1 to TRBJ1-1, with D hard to call. Sequenced here: peripheral blood, sampled in the second trimester of pregnancy. This CDR3 reads CASSERAGPEGTEAFF. The CDR3 DNA reads TGTGCCAGCAGTGAAAGAGCAGGTCCTGAGGGCACTGAAGCTTTCTTT.